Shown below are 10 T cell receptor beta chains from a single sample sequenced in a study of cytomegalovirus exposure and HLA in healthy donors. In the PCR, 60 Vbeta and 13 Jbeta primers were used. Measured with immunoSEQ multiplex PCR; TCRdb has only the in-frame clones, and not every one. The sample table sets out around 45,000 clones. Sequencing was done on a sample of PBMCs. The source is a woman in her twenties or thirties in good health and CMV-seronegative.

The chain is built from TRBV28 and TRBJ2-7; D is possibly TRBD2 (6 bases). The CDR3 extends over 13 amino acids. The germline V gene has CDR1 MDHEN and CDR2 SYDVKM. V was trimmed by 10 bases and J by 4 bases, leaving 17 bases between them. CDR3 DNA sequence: TGTGCCATTGCGGGACGGGGTGTATACGAGCAGTACTTC. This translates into CAIAGRGVYEQYF.

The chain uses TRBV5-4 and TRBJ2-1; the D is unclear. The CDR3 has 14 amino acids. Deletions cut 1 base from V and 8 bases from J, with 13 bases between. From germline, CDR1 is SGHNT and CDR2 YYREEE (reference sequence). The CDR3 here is CASSLWPQVDEQFF. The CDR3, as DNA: TGTGCCAGCAGCTTGTGGCCACAAGTCGATGAGCAGTTCTTC.

The CDR3 protein is CASSIAVRTGGYNQPQHF. The CDR3, as DNA: TGTGCCAGTAGTATCGCTGTTAGGACAGGGGGCTACAATCAGCCCCAGCATTTT. The chain employs TRBV19 and TRBJ1-5, with 11 bases matching TRBD1. The ends lost 3 bases at V and 3 bases at J; junction bases unmatched: 10. The CDR3 is 18 residues long. CDR1 and CDR2 from the germline V gene are LNHDA and SQIVND (reference sequence).

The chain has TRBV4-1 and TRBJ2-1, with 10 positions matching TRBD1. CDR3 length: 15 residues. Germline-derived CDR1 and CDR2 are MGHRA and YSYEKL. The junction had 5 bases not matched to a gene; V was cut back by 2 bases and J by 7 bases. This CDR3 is CASSQPGTGDNEQFF. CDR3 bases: TGCGCCAGCAGCCAACCTGGGACAGGGGATAATGAGCAGTTCTTC.

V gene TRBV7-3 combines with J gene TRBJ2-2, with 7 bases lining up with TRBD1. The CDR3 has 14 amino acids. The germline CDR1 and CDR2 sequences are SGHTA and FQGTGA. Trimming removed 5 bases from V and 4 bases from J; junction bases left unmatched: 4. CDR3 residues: CASSRQGVTGELFF. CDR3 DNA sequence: TGTGCCAGCAGCCGGCAGGGGGTCACCGGGGAGCTGTTTTTT.

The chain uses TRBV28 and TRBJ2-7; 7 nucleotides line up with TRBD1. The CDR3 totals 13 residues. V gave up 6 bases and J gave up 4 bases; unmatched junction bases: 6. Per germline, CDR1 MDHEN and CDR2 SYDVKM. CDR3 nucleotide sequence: TGTGCCAGCAGGGCCGGGACAGCTTACGAGCAGTACTTC. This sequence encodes CASRAGTAYEQYF.

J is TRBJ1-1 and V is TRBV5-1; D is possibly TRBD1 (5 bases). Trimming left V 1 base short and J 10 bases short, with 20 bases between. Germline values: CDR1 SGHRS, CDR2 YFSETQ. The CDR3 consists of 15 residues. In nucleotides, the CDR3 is TGCGCCAGCAGCTTGTTGGGGGGGGGTGATCCTTTAGCTTTCTTT. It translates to CASSLLGGGDPLAFF.

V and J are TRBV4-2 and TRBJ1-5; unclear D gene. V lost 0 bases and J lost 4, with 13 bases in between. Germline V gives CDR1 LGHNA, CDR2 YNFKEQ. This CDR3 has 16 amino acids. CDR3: CASSQELGPGNQPQHF. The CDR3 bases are TGTGCCAGCAGCCAAGAGTTGGGCCCTGGTAATCAGCCCCAGCATTTT.

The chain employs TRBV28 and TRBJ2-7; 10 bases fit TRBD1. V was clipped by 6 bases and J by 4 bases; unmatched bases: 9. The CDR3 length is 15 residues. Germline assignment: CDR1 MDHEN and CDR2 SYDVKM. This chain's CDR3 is CASSPRDRGRYEQYF. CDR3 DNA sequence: TGTGCCAGCAGCCCCCGGGACAGGGGTCGGTACGAGCAGTACTTC. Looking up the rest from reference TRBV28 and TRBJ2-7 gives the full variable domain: DVKVTQSSRYLVKRTGEKVFLECVQDMDHENMFWYRQDPGLGLRLIYFSYDVKMKEKGDIPEGYSVSREKKERFSLILESASTNQTSMYLCASSPRDRGRYEQYFGPGTRLTVT.

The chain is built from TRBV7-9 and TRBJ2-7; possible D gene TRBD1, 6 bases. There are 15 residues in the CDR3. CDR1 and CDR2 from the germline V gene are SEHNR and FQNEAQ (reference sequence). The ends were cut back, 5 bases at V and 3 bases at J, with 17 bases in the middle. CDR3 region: CASSPMDSIDYEQYF. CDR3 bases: TGTGCCAGCAGCCCTATGGACAGTATCGACTACGAGCAGTACTTC.